The next 21 T cell receptor beta chains were all read from a single sample in a study of CD8 T cells in Susac syndrome. RNA was extracted with the RNeasy kit, and a quantity of roughly 0.45 to 1 ug was reverse transcribed using random hexamers. TCRdb redid the calling of the immunoSEQ multiplex PCR reads with MiXCR, one entry per CDR3 protein. The data contain around 180,000 distinct CDR3 sequences, more than 90% of them singletons. Sequenced input: CD4+ T cells from PBMCs. Receptor source: a human donor with multiple sclerosis.

The gene calls are TRBV29-1 and TRBJ2-7, with D uncertain. The CDR3 consists of 12 residues. Germline-derived CDR1 and CDR2 are SQVTM and ANQGSEA. The V gene lost 6 bases and the J gene lost 1 base, with 10 bases spanning the gap. This chain's CDR3 is CSVVPGSYEQYF. The CDR3 DNA sequence: TGCAGCGTGGTGCCAGGATCCTACGAGCAGTACTTC.

This sequence joins TRBV5-6 and TRBJ1-4; tentatively, D is TRBD1 (5 bases). From germline, CDR1 is SGHDT and CDR2 YYEEEE. The CDR3 consists of 14 residues. V lost 2 bases, J lost 5 bases, and 10 bases lay in between. The chain's CDR3 is CASSFGTVNEKLFF. The CDR3 nucleotides read TGTGCCAGCAGCTTCGGGACGGTGAATGAAAAACTGTTTTTT.

This chain connects TRBV14 to TRBJ2-1; a possible D gene is TRBD1 (6 bases). From germline, CDR1 is SGHDN and CDR2 FVKESK. The CDR3 has 15 amino acids. The ends were cut back, 5 bases at V and 4 bases at J, with 15 bases in the middle. The CDR3 DNA reads TGTGCCAGCAGCTTCTTACCTGGACAGTACAATGAGCAGTTCTTC. Its translation: CASSFLPGQYNEQFF.

The chain carries TRBV20-1 and TRBJ2-5; 13 bases map to TRBD2. In germline, CDR1 is DFQATT, CDR2 SNEGSKA (reference sequence). Germline trimming cut 7 bases from V and 6 bases from J; bases unmatched to any gene: 17. There are 17 residues in the CDR3. DNA of the CDR3: TGCAGTGTAATCAGACCGGGGACTAGCGGGATCTTGAAGACCCAGTACTTC. Amino acid sequence: CSVIRPGTSGILKTQYF.

V usage is TRBV20-1 and J usage is TRBJ2-3, with 8 bases that match TRBD1. Germline CDR1 reads DFQATT; CDR2 reads SNEGSKA (reference sequence). V lost 5 bases, J lost 5 bases, and 12 bases stayed unmatched. The CDR3 has 15 residues. CDR3 bases: TGCAGTGCTCCCCGCCCAGGGGGCTTACAAGATACGCAGTATTTT. This codes for CSAPRPGGLQDTQYF.

V and J are TRBV12-3 or TRBV12-4 and TRBJ1-5; D may be TRBD1 (6 bases). The CDR3 spans 15 residues. V lost 7 bases and J 2 bases, leaving 15 bases between the germline ends. The CDR3 is CASTPQGLGNQPQHF. The DNA of the CDR3 is TGTGCCAGCACCCCCCAGGGGTTGGGCAATCAGCCCCAGCATTTT.

The chain combines TRBV5-1 with TRBJ1-6; D gene uncertain. CDR1 and CDR2 from the germline V gene are SGHRS and YFSETQ. This CDR3 has 13 residues. Trimming pared 1 base from V and 8 bases from J, leaving 7 bases between. The CDR3 nucleotides read TGCGCCAGCAGCTTGAGGGTGGATTCACCCCTCCACTTT. Translation: CASSLRVDSPLHF.

The V call is TRBV30, the J call TRBJ2-5, with D tentatively TRBD2 (7 bases). The CDR3 is made up of 15 amino acids. Germline V gene sequence: CDR1 GTSNPN, CDR2 SVGIG (reference sequence). Trimming took off 2 bases at V and 1 base at J, with 14 bases between the two ends. CDR3 amino acids: CAWSLGGAVQETQYF. CDR3 nucleotides: TGTGCCTGGAGTCTAGGGGGGGCCGTCCAAGAGACCCAGTACTTC.

This chain uses TRBV3-1 with TRBJ2-4; 9 bases agree with TRBD1. V shed 3 bases and J 5 bases; nucleotides not matched to a gene: 8. This CDR3 spans 16 amino acids. CDR1 is LGHDT, CDR2 YNNKEL, per germline (reference sequence). CDR3 DNA sequence: TGTGCCAGCAGCCAGAGCCCGGGACAGGGAGAAAACATTCAGTACTTC. Its translation is CASSQSPGQGENIQYF.

The J gene is TRBJ1-2, the V gene TRBV7-2; TRBD1 is a possible D gene (6 bases). Germline CDR1 is SGHTA and CDR2 is FQGNSA. Deletions cut 3 bases from V and 4 bases from J, with 12 bases between. The CDR3 sequence is 14 residues long. The CDR3 here is CASSLTDSLYGYTF. The CDR3 DNA reads TGTGCCAGCAGCTTGACGGACAGCCTCTATGGCTACACCTTC.

This clonotype came up once. The chain recombines TRBV12-5 with TRBJ2-1, with D possibly TRBD2 on 5 matching bases. CDR1 is LGHNT and CDR2 is FRNRAP in the germline V gene. Trimming removed 5 bases from V and 7 bases from J, with 27 bases in between. CDR3 length: 18 amino acids. The CDR3, as DNA: TGTGCTAGTGGTCAGGTTTTACCCCTCGTCCCGAGAGGGAATGAGCAGTTCTTC. It yields the protein CASGQVLPLVPRGNEQFF. Based on the CDR3 plus reference TRBV12-5 and TRBJ2-1, the full variable domain is DARVTQTPRHKVTEMGQEVTMRCQPILGHNTVFWYRQTMMQGLELLAYFRNRAPLDDSGMPKDRFSAEMPDATLATLKIQPSEPRDSAVYFCASGQVLPLVPRGNEQFFGPGTRLTVL.

This chain connects TRBV23-1 to TRBJ2-7, with 7 bases fitting TRBD1. TRBV23-1 is annotated as an ORF whose role is uncertain. CDR3 length equals 14 residues. After removal of 6 bases from V and 4 bases from J, the junction contained 9 bases not matched to a gene. The CDR3 coding sequence is TGCGCCAGCAGCCTCGGACAGGCCAGGTACGAGCAGTACTTC. It translates to CASSLGQARYEQYF.

J is TRBJ2-7 and V is TRBV5-1, with TRBD2 identical over 14 bases. Trimming at V came to 3 bases and at J to 3 bases, leaving 2 bases not matched to a gene. CDR1 SGHRS and CDR2 YFSETQ come from the germline V gene. The CDR3 has 15 residues. The CDR3 protein is CASSYGLAGGYEQYF. DNA of the CDR3: TGCGCCAGCAGCTACGGACTAGCGGGGGGCTACGAGCAGTACTTC. Drawing the rest from reference TRBV5-1 and TRBJ2-7, the complete variable domain is KAGVTQTPRYLIKTRGQQVTLSCSPISGHRSVSWYQQTPGQGLQFLFEYFSETQRNKGNFPGRFSGRQFSNSRSEMNVSTLELGDSALYLCASSYGLAGGYEQYFGPGTRLTVT.

The rearrangement uses TRBV29-1 and TRBJ2-5; D may be TRBD1 (5 bases). The germline gives CDR1 SQVTM, CDR2 ANQGSEA. There are 11 residues in the CDR3. V lost 6 bases and J lost 4, with 9 bases in between. CDR3 nucleotides: TGCAGCGTCCGTAGGGGAGAGACCCAGTACTTC. Encoded protein: CSVRRGETQYF.

This chain joins TRBV20-1 and TRBJ2-5; 9 bases map to TRBD1. V was pared by 8 bases and J by 7 bases, with 11 bases of the junction left unmatched. This CDR3 comprises 13 residues. Germline V gene lookup returns CDR1 DFQATT and CDR2 SNEGSKA (reference sequence). The DNA for the CDR3 is TGCAGTCCTACGGACAGGGGAGGAGGGACCCAGTACTTC. Translating gives CSPTDRGGGTQYF.

CDR3 sequence: CSVDRGPSYGYTF. CDR3 nucleotide sequence: TGCAGCGTTGACAGGGGGCCTAGCTATGGCTACACCTTC. This sequence joins TRBV29-1 and TRBJ1-2; the match to TRBD1 covers 8 bases. CDR1 is SQVTM and CDR2 is ANQGSEA in the germline V gene. V lost 3 bases, J lost 4 bases, and 4 bases stayed unmatched. CDR3 length: 13 residues.

This chain joins TRBV12-3 or TRBV12-4 and TRBJ2-5; the D gene is possibly TRBD2 (6 bases). The V and J ends lost 3 bases and 2 bases respectively, with 13 bases between them. The CDR3 loop spans 15 amino acids. Written as DNA, the CDR3 is TGTGCCAGCAGTTTCCGTTTCGGGGGTCAAGAGACCCAGTACTTC. Protein sequence: CASSFRFGGQETQYF.

The chain recombines TRBV2 with TRBJ1-1; 9 bases line up with TRBD1. The J segment lost 6 bases and the V segment lost 2 bases, leaving 4 bases of the junction unmatched. Germline V CDR1 and CDR2: SNHLY, FYNNEI. This CDR3 is 14 amino acids long. CDR3 DNA: TGTGCCAGCAGTGAACGGACAGGGGCGGCTGAAGCTTTCTTT. Translating gives CASSERTGAAEAFF.

V usage is TRBV29-1 and J usage is TRBJ2-3; D gene unclear. V lost 2 bases and J lost 2, with 8 bases in between. The length of the CDR3 is 13 residues. Per the germline V gene, CDR1 is SQVTM and CDR2 is ANQGSEA. The CDR3 coding sequence is TGCAGCGTTGAAAGCAAATACACAGATACGCAGTATTTT. It translates to CSVESKYTDTQYF.

The genes are TRBV25-1 and TRBJ2-5; D is unclear. CDR1 MGHDK and CDR2 SYGVNS come from the germline V gene. CDR3 length: 13 residues. V lost 2 bases to trimming and J lost 5 bases, with 9 bases between them. This chain's CDR3 is CASSERGVETQYF. CDR3 nucleotides: TGTGCCAGCAGTGAACGTGGGGTGGAGACCCAGTACTTC.

V usage is TRBV3-1 and J usage is TRBJ1-5, with D perhaps matching TRBD1 (5 bases). This CDR3 has 16 residues. Germline CDR1 reads LGHDT; CDR2 reads YNNKEL (reference sequence). V shed 1 base and J shed 3 bases, with 13 bases lying between them. The CDR3 DNA sequence: TGTGCCAGCAGCCAAGGGTTCGGGGCCCTCAATCAGCCCCAGCATTTT. Its translation is CASSQGFGALNQPQHF.